The 2 T cell receptor beta chains below all came from one sample that was sequenced in a study of cytomegalovirus exposure and HLA in healthy donors. Clones were sequenced by immunoSEQ multiplex PCR, and TCRdb holds only the in-frame ones, with some missing. The repertoire holds around 400,000 clones, with just over 85% as singletons. The sequenced sample was PBMCs. The receptors come from a woman under 30 in good health and CMV-seronegative.

In this sample, this clone turned up a few times. V is TRBV6-5 and J is TRBJ1-6; 9 nucleotides match TRBD1. V was pared by 5 bases and J by 10 bases, with 9 bases of the junction left unmatched. The CDR3 has 15 residues. Germline V gene data show CDR1 as MNHEY and CDR2 as SVGAGI. The CDR3 sequence: CASSIGQGFRSPLHF. The CDR3 DNA is TGTGCCAGCAGTATCGGACAGGGGTTTAGATCACCCCTCCACTTT.

The J gene is TRBJ1-1, the V gene TRBV6-1, with TRBD1 identical over 8 bases. From germline, CDR1 is MNHNS and CDR2 SASEGT. Germline trimming cut 3 bases from V and 1 base from J; bases unmatched to any gene: 1. This CDR3 has 14 residues. For the CDR3, the DNA is TGTGCCAGCAGTGACGGACAGGGGAACACTGAAGCTTTCTTT. Protein sequence: CASSDGQGNTEAFF.